The 18 T cell receptor beta chains given below trace back to one sample, sequenced in a study of blood T cell repertoires in COVID-19. Some clones are missing from TCRdb's copy, which holds only in-frame ones; the method was immunoSEQ multiplex PCR. The sample records approximately 60,000 clones, over 60% being singletons. The sequencing sample was made of peripheral blood. All receptors come from a human donor in a cohort sampled during active COVID-19.

The rearrangement links TRBV7-2 to TRBJ1-1; no firm D call. CDR3 length: 13 amino acids. Looked up from germline, CDR1 is SGHTA and CDR2 is FQGNSA. Trimming cost V 6 bases and J 1 base, with 9 bases left between them. The CDR3 coding sequence is TGTGCCAGCAGAGAAGTCGGGAACACTGAAGCTTTCTTT. It is translated as CASREVGNTEAFF.

The chain uses TRBV28 and TRBJ1-5; D remains unclear. V lost 10 bases to trimming and J lost 1 base, with 8 bases between them. Germline-derived CDR1 and CDR2 are MDHEN and SYDVKM. The CDR3 has 12 amino acids. This CDR3 reads CATRESNQPQHF. The CDR3 nucleotides read TGTGCCACCCGCGAGAGCAATCAGCCCCAGCATTTT.

This clone showed up just once. The rearrangement links TRBV7-3 to TRBJ1-4; D might be TRBD1 (5 bases). This CDR3 is 15 amino acids long. CDR1 and CDR2 (germline): SGHTA, FQGTGA. Between the trimmed V and J ends, which lost 0 bases and 8 bases, there was a span of 13 bases. The CDR3: CASSLTGRAGEKLFF. The CDR3 bases are TGTGCCAGCAGCTTAACTGGCAGGGCGGGGGAAAAACTGTTTTTT.

The rearrangement joins TRBV11-2 to TRBJ2-2; a possible D gene is TRBD1 (6 bases). V shed 0 bases and J shed 5 bases, with 13 bases lying between them. The germline V gene has CDR1 SGHAT and CDR2 FQNNGV. CDR3 length equals 16 residues. DNA for the CDR3: TGTGCCAGCAGCTTAGATCGGCCAGGGGCTACCGGGGAGCTGTTTTTT. This encodes CASSLDRPGATGELFF.

V and J are TRBV5-5 and TRBJ2-2; TRBD1 matches 9 bases. Germline CDR1 and CDR2: SGHKS and YYEKEE (reference sequence). The CDR3 loop spans 15 amino acids. V lost 4 bases and J lost 7; bases outside the gene matches: 8. This CDR3 is CASSALTGGGGELFF. CDR3 nucleotide sequence: TGTGCCAGCAGCGCACTAACAGGGGGCGGCGGGGAGCTGTTTTTT.

The chain couples TRBV5-1 to TRBJ1-6; 7 bases line up with TRBD1. The junction had 2 bases not matched to a gene; V was cut back by 2 bases and J by 0 bases. There are 16 residues in the CDR3. Germline values: CDR1 SGHRS, CDR2 YFSETQ. CDR3 DNA sequence: TGCGCCAGCAGCTTTACAGGGGACTCCTATAATTCACCCCTCCACTTT. Amino acid sequence: CASSFTGDSYNSPLHF.

The V and J genes are TRBV7-9 and TRBJ1-1; possibly TRBD1 for D (6 bases). The CDR3 runs 13 residues. V was shortened by 4 bases and J by 3 bases, with 9 bases between the two germline ends. CDR1 is SEHNR and CDR2 is FQNEAQ in the germline V gene (reference sequence). Written as DNA, the CDR3 is TGTGCCAGCAGCTCTACAGGGCACACTGAAGCTTTCTTT. This sequence encodes CASSSTGHTEAFF.

This clone was detected only a few times. The V call is TRBV19, the J call TRBJ1-4, with D perhaps TRBD1 (6 bases). CDR1 and CDR2 (germline): LNHDA, SQIVND (reference sequence). CDR3 size: 15 residues. V was cut by 9 bases and J by 3 bases, with 17 bases left in between. The CDR3 region has the DNA TGTGCCAGCGCACCTCGGACAGATTCTAATGAAAAACTGTTTTTT. Translation gives CASAPRTDSNEKLFF.

The V call is TRBV18, the J call TRBJ2-1; 10 bases map to TRBD2. The CDR3 is 17 residues long. Germline V lookup: CDR1 KGHSH, CDR2 LQKENI. V lost 2 bases to trimming and J lost 6 bases; unmatched junction nucleotides: 10. The chain's CDR3 is CASSPSRTGTSVNEQFF. As DNA, the CDR3 is TGTGCCAGCTCACCATCGAGGACCGGGACTAGCGTCAATGAGCAGTTCTTC.

The genes are TRBV29-1 and TRBJ2-5, with D perhaps matching TRBD1 (6 bases). With 7 bases removed from V and 1 base from J, the gap between germline ends came to 13 bases. This CDR3 has 13 residues. Germline loops: CDR1 SQVTM, CDR2 ANQGSEA. The CDR3 sequence: CSGNRVGQETQYF. The CDR3 nucleotides read TGCAGCGGCAACAGGGTTGGCCAAGAGACCCAGTACTTC.

The chain combines TRBV2 with TRBJ1-5, with 8 bases aligning to TRBD1. V was clipped by 6 bases and J by 1 base; unmatched bases: 5. CDR1 and CDR2 (germline): SNHLY, FYNNEI. This CDR3 spans 15 amino acids. The CDR3 DNA is TGTGCCAGCAGCTTGACAGGGGTGAGCAATCAGCCCCAGCATTTT. Protein product: CASSLTGVSNQPQHF.

The rearrangement links TRBV5-1 to TRBJ2-5; maybe TRBD1 (5 bases). The CDR3 length is 12 residues. Germline V CDR1 and CDR2: SGHRS, YFSETQ. V dropped 6 bases and J dropped 0 bases, with 6 bases sitting between them. CDR3: CASMGHQETQYF. As DNA, the CDR3 is TGCGCCAGCATGGGGCACCAAGAGACCCAGTACTTC. Combining the CDR3 with reference TRBV5-1 and TRBJ2-5 gives the whole variable domain KAGVTQTPRYLIKTRGQQVTLSCSPISGHRSVSWYQQTPGQGLQFLFEYFSETQRNKGNFPGRFSGRQFSNSRSEMNVSTLELGDSALYLCASMGHQETQYFGPGTRLLVL.

The genes are TRBV6-2 or TRBV6-3 and TRBJ1-2; D is uncertain. Germline V gene data show CDR1 as MNHEY and CDR2 as SVGEGT. CDR3 length: 15 residues. The V and J ends lost 0 bases and 4 bases respectively, with 12 bases between them. CDR3 nucleotide sequence: TGTGCCAGCAGTTACTCTCTGCCGGGATCCTATGGCTACACCTTC. The encoded protein is CASSYSLPGSYGYTF.

The chain carries TRBV29-1 and TRBJ2-4; 15 nucleotides match TRBD2. V trimming: 4 bases; J trimming: 8 bases; junction bases outside the gene matches: 6. The CDR3 runs to 15 residues. Germline lookup yields CDR1 SQVTM and CDR2 ANQGSEA. For the CDR3, the DNA is TGCAGCGTTGCCGGGACTAGCGGGGGGAGGGACATTCAGTACTTC. Translating it yields CSVAGTSGGRDIQYF.

The chain uses TRBV7-8 and TRBJ1-6; the D gene is possibly TRBD1 (6 bases). V was trimmed by 8 bases and J by 10 bases, leaving 15 bases between them. CDR1 SGHVS and CDR2 FQNEAQ come from the germline V gene. CDR3 size: 13 residues. CDR3 DNA: TGTGCCAGCTGTTACAGGGACGGGTCACCCCTCCACTTT. This gives the protein CASCYRDGSPLHF.

This chain uses TRBV4-2 with TRBJ2-5; 8 nucleotides line up with TRBD2. This CDR3 has 15 amino acids. The V and J ends lost 6 bases and 1 base, in that order; junction bases with no gene match: 7. CDR1 and CDR2 from the germline V gene are LGHNA and YNFKEQ. CDR3 loop: CASRGSGDIQETQYF. CDR3 nucleotide sequence: TGTGCCAGCAGGGGTAGCGGGGACATCCAAGAGACCCAGTACTTC.

The V and J genes are TRBV27 and TRBJ1-5, with D maybe TRBD1 (6 bases). CDR3 length: 15 amino acids. Deletions cut 6 bases from V and 4 bases from J, with 16 bases between. CDR1 and CDR2 (germline): MNHEY, SMNVEV (reference sequence). The CDR3 DNA follows: TGTGCCAGCAGGGCTACAGGGCCAGGGAATCAGCCCCAGCATTTT. Its translation: CASRATGPGNQPQHF.

CDR3 sequence (DNA): TGTGCCAGCAGCCCGGGAGGGGTCCCCTATGGCTACACCTTC. Translated, it gives CASSPGGVPYGYTF. The chain employs TRBV7-9 and TRBJ1-2; perhaps TRBD1 as D (5 bases). The CDR3 length is 14 residues. Per germline, CDR1 SEHNR and CDR2 FQNEAQ (reference sequence). Between the trimmed V and J ends, which lost 5 bases and 4 bases, there was a span of 14 bases. Supplemented by reference TRBV7-9 and TRBJ1-2, the full variable domain reads DTGVSQNPRHKITKRGQNVTFRCDPISEHNRLYWYRQTLGQGPEFLTYFQNEAQLEKSRLLSDRFSAERPKGSFSTLEIQRTEQGDSAMYLCASSPGGVPYGYTFGSGTRLTVV.